These T cell receptor beta chains were read from a single sample in a study of beta chain features in type 1 diabetes. Here immunoSEQ multiplex PCR was the method, and the copy in TCRdb shows in-frame clones only, minus some. The sample shows fewer than 500,000 clones, approximately 13% of them seen only once. The sequenced material came from naive CD4+ T cells from blood. The source is a man younger than 40 in good health. CDR3s include the opening cysteine and the closing phenylalanine or tryptophan. Each record gives: V gene, J gene, D gene, clone size, CDR3 protein, CDR3 DNA. D genes are given only for firm matches. The size field is filled for only some rows; it gives once, few, many or a size class.

v_gene: TRBV23-1; j_gene: TRBJ2-2; d_gene: -; abundance: -; CDR3aa: CASSPLLLDETGELFF; CDR3nt: TGCGCCAGCAGTCCACTACTATTAGACGAAACCGGGGAGCTGTTTTTT
v_gene: TRBV7-3; j_gene: TRBJ2-6; d_gene: -; abundance: few; CDR3aa: CASGIQSSGANVLTF; CDR3nt: TGTGCCAGCGGAATCCAGTCCTCTGGGGCCAACGTCCTGACTTTC
v_gene: TRBV19; j_gene: TRBJ1-5; d_gene: -; abundance: -; CDR3aa: CASSMGDMAHQPQHF; CDR3nt: TGTGCCAGTAGTATGGGAGACATGGCCCATCAGCCCCAGCATTTT
v_gene: TRBV20-1; j_gene: TRBJ2-3; d_gene: -; abundance: -; CDR3aa: CSAPKVYTQYF; CDR3nt: TGCAGTGCTCCTAAGGTGTATACGCAGTATTTT
v_gene: TRBV9; j_gene: TRBJ2-7; d_gene: -; abundance: -; CDR3aa: CASSVDEDHSYEQYF; CDR3nt: TGTGCCAGCAGCGTAGACGAGGACCACAGCTACGAGCAGTACTTC
v_gene: TRBV29-1; j_gene: TRBJ2-1; d_gene: TRBD2; abundance: few; CDR3aa: CSAGLVTNEQFF; CDR3nt: TGCAGCGCGGGACTAGTGACAAATGAGCAGTTCTTC
v_gene: TRBV7-2; j_gene: TRBJ1-2; d_gene: TRBD1; abundance: -; CDR3aa: CASSSRQGVNYGYTF; CDR3nt: TGTGCCAGCAGCTCGCGACAGGGCGTTAACTATGGCTACACCTTC
v_gene: TRBV6-5; j_gene: TRBJ1-2; d_gene: -; abundance: -; CDR3aa: CASTPGSLKPGYTF; CDR3nt: TGTGCCAGCACTCCGGGGTCCCTAAAACCGGGCTACACCTTC
v_gene: TRBV7-2; j_gene: TRBJ1-2; d_gene: TRBD1; abundance: few; CDR3aa: CASTPGGYGYTF; CDR3nt: TGTGCCAGCACTCCAGGGGGCTATGGCTACACCTTC
v_gene: TRBV30; j_gene: TRBJ1-1; d_gene: -; abundance: -; CDR3aa: CAWKQGLNTEAFF; CDR3nt: TGTGCCTGGAAACAGGGACTGAACACTGAAGCTTTCTTT
v_gene: TRBV6-5; j_gene: TRBJ2-5; d_gene: -; abundance: -; CDR3aa: CASGRKETQYF; CDR3nt: TGTGCCTCGGGACGAAAAGAGACCCAGTACTTC
v_gene: TRBV30; j_gene: TRBJ2-1; d_gene: -; abundance: few; CDR3aa: CAWSVQGAIEQFF; CDR3nt: TGTGCCTGGAGTGTCCAAGGCGCCATTGAGCAGTTCTTC
v_gene: TRBV5-6; j_gene: TRBJ2-7; d_gene: -; abundance: -; CDR3aa: CASSYPQGAAEQYF; CDR3nt: TGTGCCAGCAGCTACCCCCAGGGAGCGGCCGAGCAGTACTTC
v_gene: TRBV29-1; j_gene: TRBJ2-1; d_gene: -; abundance: few; CDR3aa: CSGRIGVSYNEQFF; CDR3nt: TGCAGCGGCCGGATTGGGGTCTCCTACAATGAGCAGTTCTTC
v_gene: TRBV30; j_gene: TRBJ1-2; d_gene: -; abundance: -; CDR3aa: CAWRKGLSYGYTF; CDR3nt: TGTGCCTGGAGAAAGGGCCTGAGCTATGGCTACACCTTC
v_gene: TRBV7-9; j_gene: TRBJ1-1; d_gene: -; abundance: few; CDR3aa: CASSLGQPGF; CDR3nt: TGTGCCAGCAGCTTAGGACAGCCGGGGTTT
v_gene: TRBV5-1; j_gene: TRBJ2-1; d_gene: -; abundance: -; CDR3aa: CASSLRVDNEQFF; CDR3nt: TGCGCCAGCAGCTTGAGAGTCGACAATGAGCAGTTCTTC
v_gene: TRBV5-6; j_gene: TRBJ2-7; d_gene: TRBD1; abundance: -; CDR3aa: CASSTGQFSYEQYF; CDR3nt: TGTGCCAGCAGCACGGGACAGTTTTCCTACGAGCAGTACTTC
v_gene: TRBV5-4; j_gene: TRBJ2-2; d_gene: -; abundance: few; CDR3aa: CASSLSAGELFF; CDR3nt: TGTGCCAGCAGCCTCTCGGCCGGGGAGCTGTTTTTT
v_gene: TRBV7-9; j_gene: TRBJ2-3; d_gene: TRBD2; abundance: -; CDR3aa: CASSLPSGRATDTQYF; CDR3nt: TGTGCCAGCAGCCTACCTAGCGGGAGGGCAACAGATACGCAGTATTTT
v_gene: TRBV7-2; j_gene: TRBJ2-1; d_gene: TRBD2; abundance: few; CDR3aa: CASSSPGLAAVDEQFF; CDR3nt: TGTGCCAGCAGCTCACCGGGACTAGCTGCAGTGGATGAGCAGTTCTTC
v_gene: TRBV4-1; j_gene: TRBJ2-5; d_gene: -; abundance: -; CDR3aa: CASSQAGRETQYF; CDR3nt: TGCGCCAGCAGCCAAGCAGGGAGAGAGACCCAGTACTTC
v_gene: TRBV6-6; j_gene: TRBJ1-1; d_gene: TRBD1; abundance: -; CDR3aa: CASSYSWTGSSAFF; CDR3nt: TGTGCCAGCAGTTACTCGTGGACAGGGAGCTCGGCTTTCTTT
v_gene: TRBV18; j_gene: TRBJ1-5; d_gene: TRBD1; abundance: few; CDR3aa: CASSLTGGKQPQHF; CDR3nt: TGTGCCAGCTCACTGACAGGGGGCAAACAGCCCCAGCATTTT